The next 18 T cell receptor beta chains were all read from a single sample in a study of cytomegalovirus exposure and HLA in healthy donors. Vbeta (60) and Jbeta (13) primers were used in the PCR. The repertoire was sequenced with immunoSEQ multiplex PCR; TCRdb's copy has only in-frame clones and lacks some. The table has 100,000 or so clones, approximately 77% seen once. Sequencing was done on a sample of PBMCs. These receptor sequences come from a human donor in good health.

The CDR3 here is CASSVEEGPYYGYTF. The CDR3 DNA reads as TGTGCCAGCAGCGTAGAGGAGGGGCCCTACTATGGCTACACCTTC. The chain joins TRBV9 to TRBJ1-2, with D tentatively TRBD1 (5 bases). The CDR3 runs to 15 residues. The V and J ends lost 0 bases and 3 bases respectively, with 12 bases between them. The germline gives CDR1 SGDLS, CDR2 YYNGEE.

In this sample, this clone turned up a few times. The chain carries TRBV5-5 and TRBJ1-4; D remains ambiguous. CDR3 length equals 16 residues. Germline V gives CDR1 SGHKS, CDR2 YYEKEE (reference sequence). V lost 7 bases, J lost 0 bases, and 16 bases lay in between. The CDR3 loop is CASEASGTTTNEKLFF. CDR3 DNA: TGTGCCAGCGAAGCCTCGGGAACCACAACTAATGAAAAACTGTTTTTT.

The rearrangement joins TRBV6-1 to TRBJ1-1; possibly TRBD1 for D (5 bases). The CDR3 totals 15 residues. Germline CDR1 is MNHNS and CDR2 is SASEGT. The V and J ends lost 2 bases and 3 bases respectively, with 13 bases between them. Here the CDR3 reads CASSELGVAYTEAFF. Written as DNA, the CDR3 is TGTGCCAGCAGTGAATTAGGGGTGGCGTACACTGAAGCTTTCTTT.

The rearrangement joins TRBV27 to TRBJ2-3, with D tentatively TRBD2 (5 bases). Germline lookup yields CDR1 MNHEY and CDR2 SMNVEV (reference sequence). There are 14 residues in the CDR3. Trimming pared 6 bases from V and 0 bases from J, leaving 10 bases between. CDR3 coding DNA: TGTGCCAGCAGCCGGGGAACGAGCACAGATACGCAGTATTTT. Its translation: CASSRGTSTDTQYF.

CDR3: CASTPGGPYNEQFF. In DNA, the CDR3 is TGTGCCAGCACCCCGGGGGGCCCCTACAATGAGCAGTTCTTC. This chain connects TRBV6-5 to TRBJ2-1, with D possibly TRBD2 on 7 matching bases. The length of the CDR3 is 14 residues. V gave up 7 bases and J gave up 2 bases, with 12 bases separating them. Germline CDR1 and CDR2: MNHEY and SVGAGI.

The rearrangement joins TRBV5-1 to TRBJ2-7; 16 bases map to TRBD2. Trimming removed 4 bases from V and 4 bases from J; junction bases left unmatched: 8. CDR1 and CDR2 from the germline V gene are SGHRS and YFSETQ. The CDR3 sequence is 17 residues long. The DNA of the CDR3 is TGCGCCAGCAGCCCGGGACTAGCGGGGGGGCCGGGTTACGAGCAGTACTTC. Protein sequence: CASSPGLAGGPGYEQYF.

The chain links TRBV27 to TRBJ2-7; 7 bases align to TRBD1. Losses at the gene ends were 0 bases for V and 2 bases for J; bases not matched to a gene: 1. This CDR3 has 14 residues. The germline gives CDR1 MNHEY, CDR2 SMNVEV (reference sequence). CDR3 protein: CASSLSTGAYEQYF. The CDR3 DNA sequence: TGTGCCAGCAGTTTATCAACAGGGGCCTACGAGCAGTACTTC.

The J gene is TRBJ1-4, the V gene TRBV7-2, with 8 nucleotides matching TRBD1. Trimming cost V 5 bases and J 7 bases; bases outside gene matches: 9. The CDR3 has 15 amino acids. The germline CDR1 and CDR2 sequences are SGHTA and FQGNSA. The DNA for the CDR3 is TGTGCCAGCAGCGAACGGACAGGGCGGGGTGAAAAACTGTTTTTT. Protein product: CASSERTGRGEKLFF.

There are a few counts of this clone. CDR3: CASRLTSGNTGELFF. The CDR3 DNA reads as TGTGCCAGCAGACTGACTAGCGGGAACACCGGGGAGCTGTTTTTT. J is TRBJ2-2 and V is TRBV2; 9 bases line up with TRBD2. The CDR3 length is 15 residues. V trimming: 6 bases; J trimming: 1 base; junction bases outside the gene matches: 3. From germline, CDR1 is SNHLY and CDR2 FYNNEI.

The chain combines TRBV5-1 with TRBJ2-5; a possible D gene is TRBD2 (6 bases). The DNA end favors TRBJ2-7, so the J call may be wrong. Germline assignment: CDR1 SGHRS and CDR2 YFSETQ. The CDR3 runs to 14 residues. CDR3 sequence: CASTFGGSSYEQYF. The CDR3 DNA follows: TGCGCCAGCACCTTTGGGGGGAGCTCCTACGAGCAGTACTTC.

This chain connects TRBV5-1 to TRBJ1-1; 7 bases are a match to TRBD1. Germline CDR1 and CDR2: SGHRS and YFSETQ. Trimming cost V 1 base and J 6 bases; bases outside gene matches: 12. The CDR3 has 16 residues. The CDR3 protein is CASSLLSNWDRAEAFF. The CDR3 nucleotides read TGCGCCAGCAGCTTGTTATCAAACTGGGACAGAGCTGAAGCTTTCTTT.

The chain employs TRBV18 and TRBJ2-3; 9 bases map to TRBD2. This CDR3 has 18 residues. Germline trimming cut 1 base from V and 2 bases from J; bases unmatched to any gene: 10. Germline lookup yields CDR1 KGHSH and CDR2 LQKENI. The CDR3, as DNA: TGTGCCAGCTCACCACGGTCTCTAGCGGGACAAACCACAGATACGCAGTATTTT. It encodes CASSPRSLAGQTTDTQYF.

There are a few counts of this clone. The rearrangement uses TRBV5-1 and TRBJ2-7, with a tentative D call TRBD1 (5 bases). The CDR3 spans 12 residues. CDR1 is SGHRS, CDR2 YFSETQ, per germline. Trimming stripped 4 bases from V and 4 bases from J, with 9 bases between. CDR3: CASSPKGYEQYF. CDR3 nucleotide sequence: TGCGCCAGCAGCCCCAAGGGGTACGAGCAGTACTTC.

This clone was seen more than once but under ten times. This chain uses TRBV27 with TRBJ2-5, with TRBD2 identical over 12 bases. The CDR3 contains 15 residues. V shed 5 bases and J 2 bases; nucleotides not matched to a gene: 3. CDR1 MNHEY and CDR2 SMNVEV come from the germline V gene (reference sequence). The CDR3 DNA reads as TGTGCCAGCAGTATACTAGCGGGGGGACAAGAGACCCAGTACTTC. Its protein is CASSILAGGQETQYF.

V and J are TRBV7-3 and TRBJ2-1, with a tentative D call TRBD2 (5 bases). Germline V lookup: CDR1 SGHTA, CDR2 FQGTGA. V dropped 1 base and J dropped 0 bases, with 13 bases sitting between them. This CDR3 has 17 residues. The CDR3 spells CASSLIVGESSYNEQFF. The CDR3 DNA follows: TGTGCCAGCAGCTTAATAGTGGGAGAGAGCTCCTACAATGAGCAGTTCTTC.

CDR3 residues: CASSLIPRNTEAFF. For the CDR3, the DNA is TGTGCCAGCAGCTTAATCCCCAGGAACACTGAAGCTTTCTTT. The rearrangement links TRBV7-9 to TRBJ1-1; D is unresolved. The germline CDR1 and CDR2 sequences are SEHNR and FQNEAQ (reference sequence). Trimming removed 2 bases from V and 1 base from J, with 8 bases in between. CDR3 length: 14 residues.

The chain recombines TRBV6-4 with TRBJ1-1; 8 bases fit TRBD1. Germline V CDR1 and CDR2: MRHNA, SNTAGT. The V gene end was trimmed by 2 bases and the J gene end by 5 bases; junction bases not matched to a gene: 19. This CDR3 region has 19 residues. CDR3 DNA: TGTGCCAGCAGTGACCCTTCCCTGACTACGGACAGGGAAGATACTGAAGCTTTCTTT. Translated: CASSDPSLTTDREDTEAFF.

This clone was seen more than once but under ten times. The J gene is TRBJ2-7, the V gene TRBV6-5; 7 nucleotides align to TRBD1. The CDR3 has 13 amino acids. From germline, CDR1 is MNHEY and CDR2 SVGAGI. With V trimmed by 6 bases and J by 3 bases, 5 bases remained unmatched. The CDR3 sequence is CASRRQGHYEQYF. CDR3 in DNA: TGTGCCAGCAGGCGACAGGGCCACTACGAGCAGTACTTC.